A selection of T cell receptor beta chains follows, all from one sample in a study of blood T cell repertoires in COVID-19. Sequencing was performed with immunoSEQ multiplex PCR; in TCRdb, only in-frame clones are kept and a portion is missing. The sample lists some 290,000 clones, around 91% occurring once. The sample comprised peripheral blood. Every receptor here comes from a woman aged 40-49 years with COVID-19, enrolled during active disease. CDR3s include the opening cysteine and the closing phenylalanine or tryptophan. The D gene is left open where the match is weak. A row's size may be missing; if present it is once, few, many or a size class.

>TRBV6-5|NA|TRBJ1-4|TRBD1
TGTGCCAGCAGGCAGGGGGCGCAGACTAATGAAAAACTGTTTTTT
CASRQGAQTNEKLFF
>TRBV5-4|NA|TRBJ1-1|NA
TGTGCCAGCAGCTTGGGGGGAGGGGACACTGAAGCTTTCTTT
CASSLGGGDTEAFF
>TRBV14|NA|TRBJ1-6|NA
TGTGCCAGCAGCCAAGACCGACAGAATAGAATTAATTCACCCCTCCACTTT
CASSQDRQNRINSPLHF
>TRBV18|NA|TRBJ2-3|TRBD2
TGTGCCAGCTCACCGGCGGGAGGGACAGATACGCAGTATTTT
CASSPAGGTDTQYF
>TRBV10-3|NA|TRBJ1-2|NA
TGTGCCATCAGTGCCTCAACAGGAATGTATGGCTACACCTTC
CAISASTGMYGYTF
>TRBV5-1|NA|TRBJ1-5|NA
TGCGCCAGCAGCTTGGCTGGGGCACGGAATCAGCCCCAGCATTTT
CASSLAGARNQPQHF
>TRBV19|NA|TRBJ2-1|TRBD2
TGTGCCAGTAGTATAGCCCTGGGACTAGCGGGAGGGCCGGGTAGAAATGAGCAGTTCTTC
CASSIALGLAGGPGRNEQFF
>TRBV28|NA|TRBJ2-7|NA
TGTGCCAGCAGTTTAGGGGGGGCCGGGGTGATGTACGAGCAGTACTTC
CASSLGGAGVMYEQYF
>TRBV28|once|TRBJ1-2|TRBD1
TGTGCCAGCAGTTTGCTAAATGCGGGACAGCTCTATGGCTACACCTTC
CASSLLNAGQLYGYTF
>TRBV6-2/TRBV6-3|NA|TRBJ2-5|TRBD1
TGTGCCAGCAGTCCACACAGGGGCCCCCGGGAGACCCAGTACTTC
CASSPHRGPRETQYF
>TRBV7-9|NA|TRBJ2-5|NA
TGTGCCAGCAGACAGGCGGGGGAGACCCAGTACTTC
CASRQAGETQYF
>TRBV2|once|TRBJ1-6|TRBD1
TGTGCCAGCAAAAGGGACAGTAATTCACCCCTCCACTTT
CASKRDSNSPLHF
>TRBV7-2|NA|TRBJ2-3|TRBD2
TGTGCCAGCAGCTTAGATCGGGGGGCAGATACGCAGTATTTT
CASSLDRGADTQYF
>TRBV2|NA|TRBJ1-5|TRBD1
TGTGCCAGCAGTAGCAGGACAGGGGTAAATCAGCCCCAGCATTTT
CASSSRTGVNQPQHF
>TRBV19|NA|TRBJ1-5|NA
TGTGCCAGTAGAACACAGGGTAGCAATCAGCCCCAGCATTTT
CASRTQGSNQPQHF
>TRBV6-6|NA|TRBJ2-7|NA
TGTGCCAGCGTACTCGGACAGACCTACGAGCAGTACTTC
CASVLGQTYEQYF
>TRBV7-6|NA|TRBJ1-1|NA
TGTGCCAGCAGCTTACTCGGGAACACTGAAGCTTTCTTT
CASSLLGNTEAFF
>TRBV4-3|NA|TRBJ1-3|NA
TGCGCCAGCAGCCCCGGGTCTACTGGAAACACCATATATTTT
CASSPGSTGNTIYF
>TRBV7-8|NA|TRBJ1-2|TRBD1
TGTGCCAGCAGCCCGAGACAGGGGAAAGACTATGGCTACACCTTC
CASSPRQGKDYGYTF
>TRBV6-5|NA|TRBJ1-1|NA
TGTGCCAGCAGTTACCCCTCTGAGGGAGGTGAAGCTTTCTTT
CASSYPSEGGEAFF
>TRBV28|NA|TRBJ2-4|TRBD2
TGTGCCAGCAGTTTAAGTGCTAGCGGGAGTGGGAGGGGCATTCAGTACTTC
CASSLSASGSGRGIQYF
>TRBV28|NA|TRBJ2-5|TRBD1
TGTGCCAGCAGGTTCCCAGGGGGCGGAGAGACCCAGTACTTC
CASRFPGGGETQYF
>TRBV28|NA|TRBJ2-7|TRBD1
TGTGCCAGCACCCTAGGGGGCGCCAAGTACGAGCAGTACTTC
CASTLGGAKYEQYF
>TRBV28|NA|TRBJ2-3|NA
TGTGCCAGCAGCTCACCCGACAGGGGAGGGACAGATACGCAGTATTTT
CASSSPDRGGTDTQYF
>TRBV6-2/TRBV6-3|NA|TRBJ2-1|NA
TGTGCCAGCAGTTCAGGGGTTGCGTACAATGAGCAGTTCTTC
CASSSGVAYNEQFF
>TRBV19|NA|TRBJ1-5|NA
TGTGCCAGTAGTATCATGGGACTCGGGGATCAGCCCCAGCATTTT
CASSIMGLGDQPQHF
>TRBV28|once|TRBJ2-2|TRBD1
TGTGCCAGCAGTTTAAAACAGGGGTTTACTACCGGGGAGCTGTTTTTT
CASSLKQGFTTGELFF
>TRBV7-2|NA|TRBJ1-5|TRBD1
TGTGCCAGCAGCTGGTGGGACAGGGCGGAAAGCAATCAGCCCCAGCATTTT
CASSWWDRAESNQPQHF
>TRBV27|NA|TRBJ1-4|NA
TGTGCCAGCAGTTTATCGCGGGCCCATGAAAAACTGTTTTTT
CASSLSRAHEKLFF
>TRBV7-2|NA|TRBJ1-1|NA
TGTGCCAGCAGCCGGGCGGGTCAGGGAGTCTCAGCGGGGACTGAAGCTTTCTTT
CASSRAGQGVSAGTEAFF
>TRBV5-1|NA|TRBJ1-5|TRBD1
TGCGCCAGCAGCTCTGGACAGGGTAGCAATCAGCCCCAGCATTTT
CASSSGQGSNQPQHF